The table lists the clone carrying this T cell receptor beta chain with many counts. The antigen remains unidentified. The record originates from a study of T cell repertoires in cytomegalovirus infection. Overall study context: An indication of both CMV infection and matching HLA type came from public TCR beta signatures. Study-wide results and limits: HLA-C-restricted TCR beta clonotypes specific for CMV led the ex vivo response. CMV carriers with the relevant HLA were identified by cumulative public TCR beta family frequency.

TCRdb re-called the reads through MiXCR, storing one row per CDR3 protein. Altogether 97,000 or so distinct CDR3 sequences are present, more than 15% being singletons, with the ten largest covering over 8%. V was clipped by 6 bases and J by 8 bases, with 13 bases between them. Germline-derived CDR1 and CDR2 are SGHTA and FQGTGA. CDR3 length: 13 residues. Material: PBMCs. The clonotype comes from a human donor in good health (CMV status not recorded). Some clones in this sample may be carry-over from other donors' samples. The chain joins TRBV7-3 to TRBJ2-2; D gene ambiguous. CDR3 sequence (DNA): TGTGCCAGCAGTTCTGACTGGTTTGGGGAGCTGTTTTTT. It specifies CASSSDWFGELFF.